Presented here are 13 T cell receptor beta chains from one specimen sequenced in a study of beta chain features in type 1 diabetes. The investigators reverse transcribed all of the isolated RNA, so they sequenced expressed TCRB transcripts. Produced via immunoSEQ multiplex PCR; TCRdb's table is partial and in-frame only. This sample has 330,000 or so clones; around 15% occur once, and the top ten carry approximately 7%. The sequencing input was central memory CD4+ T cells from blood. These receptors all come from a man aged 25 to 40 in good health.

In its sample, this clone was seen a few times. The rearrangement uses TRBV7-9 and TRBJ2-7; D unclear. This CDR3 comprises 15 residues. V was trimmed by 1 base and J by 2 bases, leaving 12 bases between them. Germline loops: CDR1 SEHNR, CDR2 FQNEAQ (reference sequence). The CDR3 DNA follows: TGTGCCAGCAGCTTAGATGGCTCCCGCCCCTACGAGCAGTACGTC. Translation gives CASSLDGSRPYEQYV.

This clone was counted between two and nine times. The CDR3 region has the DNA TGCAGTGTCGGGCTCTACAATGAGCAGTTCTTC. This gives the protein CSVGLYNEQFF. The V gene is TRBV20-1, the J gene TRBJ2-1; D is unresolved. The CDR3 totals 11 residues. V was pared by 7 bases and J by 3 bases, with 7 bases between. Looked up from germline, CDR1 is DFQATT and CDR2 is SNEGSKA (reference sequence).

This clone was observed many times. V gene TRBV25-1 combines with J gene TRBJ1-2; maybe TRBD1 (5 bases). This CDR3 has 13 amino acids. The ends were cut back, 0 bases at V and 10 bases at J, with 12 bases in the middle. The V gene's germline CDR1 is MGHDK and CDR2 SYGVNS. CDR3 nucleotides: TGTGCCAGCAGTGAATACACTCGGGGGTCCTACACCTTC. Its protein product is CASSEYTRGSYTF.

This clone has ten or more counts. This chain joins TRBV11-2 and TRBJ2-1, with D hard to call. Germline CDR1 is SGHAT and CDR2 is FQNNGV. V was pared by 4 bases and J by 2 bases, with 6 bases between. There are 13 residues in the CDR3. The CDR3 loop is CASSYSPYNEQFF. The DNA of the CDR3 is TGTGCCAGCAGCTACTCCCCCTACAATGAGCAGTTCTTC.

The chain carries TRBV11-3 and TRBJ1-2; D may be TRBD1 (5 bases). The CDR3 sequence is 17 residues long. The germline V gene has CDR1 SGHNT and CDR2 YENEEA. Trimming pared 1 base from V and 4 bases from J, leaving 19 bases between. In DNA, the CDR3 is TGTGCCAGCAGCTTAGGATCTAGGGGTCGCGAACTCTATGGCTACACCTTC. Its translation: CASSLGSRGRELYGYTF.

This clone appeared a few times. The chain joins TRBV12-5 to TRBJ1-1, with no clear D. CDR3 length equals 13 residues. Germline-derived CDR1 and CDR2 are LGHNT and FRNRAP. V lost 2 bases, J lost 4 bases, and 8 bases lay in between. The CDR3 spells CASGLNMGTEAFF. The CDR3 DNA is TGTGCTAGTGGTTTGAATATGGGCACTGAAGCTTTCTTT.

The chain combines TRBV11-3 with TRBJ2-2; TRBD1 matches 11 bases. Germline assignment: CDR1 SGHNT and CDR2 YENEEA. The CDR3 is 16 amino acids. Trimming cost V 5 bases and J 5 bases; bases outside gene matches: 7. DNA of the CDR3: TGTGCCAGCAGCCCCCGGGGGACAGGGGGAACCGGGGAGCTGTTTTTT. Its translation is CASSPRGTGGTGELFF.

The V and J genes are TRBV13 and TRBJ1-1; unclear D gene. Germline V lookup: CDR1 PRHDT, CDR2 FYEKMQ (reference sequence). V shed 7 bases and J shed 4 bases, with 19 bases lying between them. This CDR3 has 15 amino acids. The CDR3 region has the DNA TGTGCCAGCAAAAAGGACGTCCGGGGAGCCACTGAAGCTTTCTTT. Translating it yields CASKKDVRGATEAFF.

This chain joins TRBV6-1 and TRBJ2-3; 7 positions agree with TRBD2. CDR1 is MNHNS, CDR2 SASEGT, per germline. The CDR3 sequence is 14 residues long. V lost 8 bases and J lost 0; bases outside the gene matches: 5. For the CDR3, the DNA is TGTGCCAGCGGGGAGGGATGGAGCACAGATACGCAGTATTTT. The encoded protein is CASGEGWSTDTQYF.

This sequence joins TRBV5-6 and TRBJ2-1; 7 bases line up with TRBD2. The J segment lost 4 bases and the V segment lost 5 bases, leaving 9 bases of the junction unmatched. The CDR3 is 15 residues long. Per the germline V gene, CDR1 is SGHDT and CDR2 is YYEEEE. In DNA form, the CDR3 reads TGTGCCAGCAGTGGCCAAAGCGGGGAGTACAATGAGCAGTTCTTC. Amino acid sequence: CASSGQSGEYNEQFF. Using reference TRBV5-6 and TRBJ2-1 for the parts outside the CDR3, the full variable domain is DAGVTQSPTHLIKTRGQQVTLRCSPKSGHDTVSWYQQALGQGPQFIFQYYEEEERQRGNFPDRFSGHQFPNYSSELNVNALLLGDSALYLCASSGQSGEYNEQFFGPGTRLTVL.

The chain is built from TRBV20-1 and TRBJ2-7; D gene uncertain. The germline CDR1 and CDR2 sequences are DFQATT and SNEGSKA (reference sequence). Trimming removed 2 bases at V and 6 bases at J, with 8 bases between. The length of the CDR3 is 11 residues. This CDR3 is CSARKGFEQYF. CDR3 nucleotides: TGCAGTGCTAGAAAAGGGTTCGAGCAGTACTTC.

The gene calls are TRBV9 and TRBJ2-2; 9 positions match TRBD1. Germline values: CDR1 SGDLS, CDR2 YYNGEE. This CDR3 contains 15 residues. Losses at the gene ends were 0 bases for V and 6 bases for J; bases not matched to a gene: 3. The CDR3 coding sequence is TGTGCCAGCAGCGTAGGGACAGGGGTGGCCGGGGAGCTGTTTTTT. Amino acids: CASSVGTGVAGELFF.

The chain recombines TRBV11-3 with TRBJ2-3; D not resolved. CDR3 length equals 12 residues. The V gene lost 4 bases and the J gene lost 7 bases, with 9 bases spanning the gap. From germline, CDR1 is SGHNT and CDR2 YENEEA. The DNA for the CDR3 is TGTGCCAGCAGCTCGAAACCCAATACGCAGTATTTT. Residues: CASSSKPNTQYF.